This T cell receptor (beta chain) originates from a study of T-cell reconstitution after alpha-beta-depleted transplantation in children. The germline gives CDR1 LGHDT, CDR2 YNNKEL (reference sequence). Unmatched junction bases numbered 9, after V lost 4 bases and J lost 5 bases. CDR3 length: 16 amino acids. Preparation of the TCRbeta library was carried out with unique molecular identifiers. TCRdb re-derived calls from the PCR reads in MiXCR, one entry per CDR3 protein. The repertoire consists of around 300,000 distinct CDR3 sequences, with roughly 21% occurring once and the leading ten covering around 9.9%.

Sequencing was performed on PBMCs, mostly from graft donor cells, taken 180 days after TCRalphabeta/CD19-depleted stem cell transplant. The rearrangement uses TRBV3-1 and TRBJ2-1; 9 bases match TRBD2. The clonotype comes from a male patient younger than 18 who had a stem cell transplant for acute lymphoblastic leukemia, so the T cells may come from the graft donor. CDR3: CASSPLAGMRDNEQFF. The CDR3, as DNA: TGTGCCAGCAGCCCGCTAGCGGGGATGAGGGACAATGAGCAGTTCTTC.